This T cell receptor (beta chain) was recovered during a study of blood T cell repertoires in COVID-19. Method: immunoSEQ multiplex PCR; TCRdb's copy keeps in-frame clones and lacks some. The sample holds about 150,000 clones, around 76% seen once. With 3 bases clipped from V and 0 bases from J, the junction kept 3 bases outside the gene matches. Germline V gene data show CDR1 as GTSNPN and CDR2 as SVGIG (reference sequence). The CDR3 runs 15 residues. This clonotype was sampled from a man aged 55 to 70 with acute or convalescent COVID-19. Input material: peripheral blood. The rearrangement links TRBV30 to TRBJ2-7; TRBD2 aligns across 12 bases. This CDR3 is CAWSGTSGHSYEQYF. The CDR3 region has the DNA TGTGCCTGGAGCGGGACTAGCGGGCACTCCTACGAGCAGTACTTC.